This T cell receptor (beta chain) was recorded in a study of PD-1 blockade in classical Hodgkin lymphoma. Every patient relapsed after autologous stem cell transplantation, and brentuximab vedotin exposure varied. The best responses consisted of complete response, partial response or progressive disease. The protocol was immunoSEQ multiplex PCR, while the TCRdb copy is restricted to in-frame clones and leaves out a portion. The sample consists of about 24,000 clones, about 80% of them appearing once. Study-level results: Whoever responded completely had baseline diversity much like that seen in newly diagnosed patients. Newly diagnosed patients were reported to start with lower TCR diversity than healthy donors. Why repertoires differed is undefined; disease activity or prior therapy possibly contributed.

This clone came up a few times. What it binds is not known. Trimming took 4 bases from V and 4 from J; bases not matched to a gene: 4. This CDR3 comprises 15 residues. Germline CDR1 SGHTS, CDR2 YDEGEE. This sequence originates from a human donor with classical Hodgkin lymphoma. The specimen was peripheral blood mononuclear cells (PBMCs), collected at baseline. The chain recombines TRBV5-8 with TRBJ1-5; TRBD1 agrees at 11 bases. The CDR3 DNA reads as TGTGCCAGCAGCCGGTGGGACAGGGGGAATCAGCCCCAGCATTTT. Translating it yields CASSRWDRGNQPQHF.